Sequencing of this T cell receptor beta chain was carried out in a study of blood T cell repertoires in COVID-19. Study details: T cells, B-cell-depleted T cells, or PBMCs supplied cDNA or gDNA.

This clone was observed a single time. How the authors handled the data: Reference gene primer amplification in the assay estimated nucleated cell counts. Generated by immunoSEQ multiplex PCR, the TCRdb table keeps only in-frame clones and is missing some. V, J and clone size are taken as reported in that table, and D and trimming were inferred from the DNA itself. The sample includes 150,000 to 200,000 clones, more than 90% of them seen just once. The germline V gene encodes CDR1 GTSNPN and CDR2 SVGIG (reference sequence). The V end lost 4 bases, the J end lost 0 bases, and 16 bases lay between the germline ends. The CDR3 length is 17 residues.

The sample was peripheral blood. This chain connects TRBV30 to TRBJ1-6, with TRBD1 as a possible D gene (5 bases). The clonotype comes from a man over 45 with acute or convalescent COVID-19. The DNA for the CDR3 is TGTGCCTGGACACTTGCCGGGGGGAGCTCCTATAATTCACCCCTCCACTTT. Encoded protein: CAWTLAGGSSYNSPLHF. Full variable domain (outside the CDR3, taken from reference TRBV30 and TRBJ1-6): SQTIHQWPATLVQPVGSPLSLECTVEGTSNPNLYWYRQAAGRGLQLLFYSVGIGQISSEVPQNLSASRPQDRQFILSSKKLLLSDSGFYLCAWTLAGGSSYNSPLHFGNGTRLTVT.